The 8 T cell receptor beta chains below were found in one sample sequenced in a study of blood T cell repertoires in COVID-19 (dated by TCRdb to 2020 to 2021). Library creation used the immunoSEQ multiplex PCR assay. TCRdb retrieved this table from immuneACCESS and kept in-frame rearrangements only. Not all clones are present; in checked studies, unresolved V genes account for under half, and no reason is known for the remainder. In all, the sample holds 430,000 or so clones, and 85% to 90% of those were seen once. 0.8% to 1% of the sample rests with the top ten. The sequenced sample was peripheral blood. These receptors were taken from a young man with COVID-19, enrolled during active disease.

The chain couples TRBV4-1 to TRBJ2-3, with 11 bases matching TRBD2. J gave up 2 bases and V 1 base, and 8 bases lay outside the gene matches. This CDR3 is built from 18 residues. CDR1 and CDR2 (germline): MGHRA, YSYEKL. The CDR3 is CASSQGPSGGNPTDTQYF. The DNA of the CDR3 is TGCGCCAGCAGCCAAGGCCCTAGCGGGGGGAACCCCACAGATACGCAGTATTTT.

This clone has only a few counts. The rearrangement links TRBV29-1 to TRBJ1-5, with D uncertain. The germline gives CDR1 SQVTM, CDR2 ANQGSEA. V lost 6 bases, J lost 0 bases, and 9 bases lay in between. The CDR3 is made up of 13 amino acids. In DNA form, the CDR3 reads TGCAGCGTCGTAGAGAATAGCAATCAGCCCCAGCATTTT. Translation: CSVVENSNQPQHF.

CDR3: CASGLMGAGGYTF. As DNA, the CDR3 is TGTGCCAGCGGCTTAATGGGGGCTGGGGGCTACACCTTC. V and J are TRBV12-3 or TRBV12-4 and TRBJ1-2, with a possible D match to TRBD1 (6 bases). The CDR3 covers 13 residues. V lost 8 bases and J 8 bases, leaving 18 bases between the germline ends.

Notes on this clone: At the DNA level, this CDR3 is encoded by other sequences in the same sample as well. CDR3 in DNA: TGTGCCAGCTCACCACCGGGACTAGCGGGGCCAGATACGCAGTATTTT. Protein sequence: CASSPPGLAGPDTQYF. The V gene is TRBV18, the J gene TRBJ2-3, with 13 bases aligning to TRBD2. J lost 4 bases, V lost 0 bases, and 1 base had no gene match. There are 16 residues in the CDR3. CDR1 and CDR2 from the germline V gene are KGHSH and LQKENI. Full variable domain (remainder filled in from reference TRBV18 and TRBJ2-3): NAGVMQNPRHLVRRRGQEARLRCSPMKGHSHVYWYRQLPEEGLKFMVYLQKENIIDESGMPKERFSAEFPKEGPSILRIQQVVRGDSAAYFCASSPPGLAGPDTQYFGPGTRLTVL.

This clone was counted a single time. The chain recombines TRBV5-1 with TRBJ1-2, with D possibly matching TRBD1 (5 bases). Per the germline V gene, CDR1 is SGHRS and CDR2 is YFSETQ. V gave up 2 bases and J gave up 3 bases, with 11 bases separating them. The CDR3 consists of 14 residues. DNA of the CDR3: TGCGCCAGCAGCTTTCCGGACACCCACTATGGCTACACCTTC. This sequence encodes CASSFPDTHYGYTF.

The gene calls are TRBV11-2 and TRBJ2-5, with D tentatively TRBD1 (5 bases). Trimming took off 5 bases at V and 2 bases at J, with 12 bases between the two ends. Germline lookup yields CDR1 SGHAT and CDR2 FQNNGV. CDR3 length: 14 amino acids. The CDR3 bases are TGTGCCAGCAGCGGACGCAGGGTGCAAGAGACCCAGTACTTC. It translates to CASSGRRVQETQYF.

V gene TRBV4-2 combines with J gene TRBJ2-3; the match to TRBD2 covers 7 bases. CDR1 and CDR2 from the germline V gene are LGHNA and YNFKEQ. With 4 bases clipped from V and 4 bases from J, the junction kept 5 bases outside the gene matches. The CDR3 is 14 amino acids. As DNA, the CDR3 is TGTGCCAGCAGCCCTCGACTAGCCCCAGATACGCAGTATTTT. Translation gives CASSPRLAPDTQYF.

The V call is TRBV2, the J call TRBJ2-2; tentatively, D is TRBD2 (7 bases). The V gene lost 10 bases and the J gene lost 3 bases, with 24 bases spanning the gap. The CDR3 length is 17 residues. Germline values: CDR1 SNHLY, CDR2 FYNNEI. For the CDR3, the DNA is TGTGCCACGGGGGGACACAGAAACCTGCCGGACACCGGGGAGCTGTTTTTT. Encoded protein: CATGGHRNLPDTGELFF.